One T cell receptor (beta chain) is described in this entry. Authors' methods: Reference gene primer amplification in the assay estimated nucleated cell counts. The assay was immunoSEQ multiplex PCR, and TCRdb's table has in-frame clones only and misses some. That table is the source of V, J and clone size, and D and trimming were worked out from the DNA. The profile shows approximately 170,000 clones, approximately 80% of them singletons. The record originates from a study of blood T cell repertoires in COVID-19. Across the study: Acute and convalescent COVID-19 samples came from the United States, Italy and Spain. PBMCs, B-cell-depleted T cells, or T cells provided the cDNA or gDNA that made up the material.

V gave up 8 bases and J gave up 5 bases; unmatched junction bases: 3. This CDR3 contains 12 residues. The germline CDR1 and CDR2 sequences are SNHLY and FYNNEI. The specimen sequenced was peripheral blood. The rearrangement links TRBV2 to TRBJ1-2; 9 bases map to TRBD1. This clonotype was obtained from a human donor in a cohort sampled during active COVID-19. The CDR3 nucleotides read TGTGCCAGCGGGACAGGGCGGTATGGCTACACCTTC. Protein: CASGTGRYGYTF.